This TCR beta chain was recovered during a study of blood T cell repertoires in COVID-19 (dated by TCRdb to 2018 to 2020). In the study overall: Samples from collaborators originated in the United States, Italy and Spain and spanned both the acute and convalescent phases of COVID-19. The prospective study material was composed of cDNA or gDNA derived from T cells, B-cell-depleted T cells, or PBMCs. Subjects who had been exposed to COVID-19, were actively infected with it, or had recovered from it provided the deeply sampled blood TCRbeta repertoires that made up the dataset. A freely available public database, intended as a resource for researchers studying the immune response to SARS-CoV-2, is where the repertoires were released. The samples were drawn from the first 160 participants of the ongoing ImmuneRACE study and from over a thousand subjects provided by 6 global collaborators. A de-identified subject ID, COVID-19 status, age in years and sex were almost always included in the sample metadata. HLA class I and class II types, where available, came from metadata supplied by the sample provider rather than from assay-based typing.

TCRbeta CDR3 regions were amplified from genomic DNA by means of the immunoSEQ Assay, a bias-controlled multiplex PCR. Processing in the source paper ran as follows. Within the assay, amplification of reference gene primers was used to estimate how many nucleated cells each sample contained. To quantify the absolute abundance of each unique TCRbeta CDR3 rearrangement, sequence reads were collapsed and filtered. For each sample, productive Simpson clonality was calculated as the square root of Simpson's diversity index over productive rearrangements. The immuneACCESS repertoire file appears here via TCRdb, limited to in-frame rearrangements. These files lack a portion of the clones; in checked studies, under half of the deficit traces to unresolved V genes, and the cause of the others is not known. The DNA gave D and trimming, while V, J and clone size come from that table. The sample data list some 150,000 clones, and around 88% of these were observed just once. About 3.5% of the sample lies in the top ten.

CDR1 and CDR2 are drawn from the germline V gene: SGHRS, YFSETQ. The cysteine opens and the phenylalanine closes a CDR3 of 15 amino acids. Here the CDR3 DNA is all that survives: 45 bases in frame from base 1. V ends up 0 bases short and J 6 bases short, with an unmatched junction base count of 4. Enrolling through a virtual design, the prospective study's participants ranged in age from roughly 18 to 89 years and lived across some 22 United States geographic areas. Cohort assignment in the prospective study relied on participant-reported clinical history from a screening survey and a study questionnaire. In the prospective study, mobile phlebotomists collected whole blood, serum and a nasopharyngeal or oropharyngeal swab from each participant. Additional blood draws and questionnaires over a roughly two-month period could optionally be provided by prospective study participants. Before DNA extraction, prospective study blood samples were shipped either frozen or at room temperature.

Remarks on this clone: No antigen is known for it. Within one base of it there is no much larger clone, and no base qualities were kept.

Paper-wide results and their limitations: Clinical and demographic metadata were provided uncurated, with the amount varying by source and participant.

The receptor chain draws on TRBV5-1 and TRBJ2-2; 8 of the junction bases match TRBD2. Sequenced input: PBMCs or T cells enriched from blood (not recorded which). The receptor's source is a woman aged 45-59 years in a cohort exposed to, infected with or recovered from COVID-19 (not recorded which). The CDR3 has the sequence CASSLAAGEAGELFF. The base sequence is TGCGCCAGCAGCTTGGCAGCGGGAGAGGCCGGGGAGCTGTTTTTT.